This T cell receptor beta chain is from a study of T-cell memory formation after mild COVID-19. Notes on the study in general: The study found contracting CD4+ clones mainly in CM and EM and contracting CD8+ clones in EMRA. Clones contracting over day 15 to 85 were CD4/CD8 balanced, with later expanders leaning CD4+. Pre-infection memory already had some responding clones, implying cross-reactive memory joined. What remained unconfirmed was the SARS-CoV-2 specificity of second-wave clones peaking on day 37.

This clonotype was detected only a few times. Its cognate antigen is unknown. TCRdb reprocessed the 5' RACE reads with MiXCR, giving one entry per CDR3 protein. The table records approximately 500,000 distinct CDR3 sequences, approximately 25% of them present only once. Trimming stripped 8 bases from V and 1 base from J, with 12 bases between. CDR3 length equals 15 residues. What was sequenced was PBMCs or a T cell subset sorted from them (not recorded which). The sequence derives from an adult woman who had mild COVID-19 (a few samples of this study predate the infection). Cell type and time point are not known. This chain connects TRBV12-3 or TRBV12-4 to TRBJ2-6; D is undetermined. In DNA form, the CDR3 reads TGTGCCAGCGTTTACGAGCCTTCTGGGGCCAACGTCCTGACTTTC. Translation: CASVYEPSGANVLTF.